These T cell receptor beta chains were read from a single sample in a study of siplizumab effects on memory and regulatory T cells. Assay used: immunoSEQ multiplex PCR; TCRdb lists only in-frame clones, some missing. The sample lists about 100,000 clones; around 90% were seen once. The source material was CD4+ T cells sorted from blood. Receptors originate from a human donor in good health. Each CDR3 is given without its conserved first and last residue. The order of the fields is D gene, J gene, V gene, CDR3 protein. D genes are given only for firm matches.

.,TRBJ2-2,TRBV6-6,ATSRDNSNTGELF
.,TRBJ1-2,TRBV27,ASSLRGTSTFNYGYT
TRBD2,TRBJ2-4,TRBV15,ATSRDFGVAGGFQY
.,TRBJ2-5,TRBV5-4,ASSLAGVGTQY
.,TRBJ1-2,TRBV5-1,ASSLVVGYYGYT
.,TRBJ2-7,TRBV7-2,ASSSADGTYEQY
.,TRBJ1-2,TRBV5-1,ASSSRGFEYGYT
.,TRBJ1-5,TRBV5-1,ASSPGQSNQPQH
TRBD1,TRBJ1-2,TRBV7-9,ASSTRQGTRYNYGYT
TRBD1,TRBJ1-4,TRBV19,ASSIAPGQVGEKLF
.,TRBJ2-3,TRBV11-2,ASSGGGRGGLTDTQY
TRBD1,TRBJ2-2,TRBV6-6,ASILSRGQGTGELF
.,TRBJ1-5,TRBV7-2,ASSFSVGGGQPQH
TRBD1,TRBJ1-5,TRBV2,ASSLDRANYQPQH
TRBD1,TRBJ2-1,TRBV7-3,ASSVMGQGGYNEQF